A selection of T cell receptor beta chains follows, all from one sample in a study of T cells after yellow fever vaccination. Using its own MiXCR run on the 5' RACE reads, TCRdb lists one record per CDR3 protein. This sample has more than 300,000 distinct CDR3 sequences; 6.8% occur once, and the top ten carry roughly a sixth. The material sequenced was PBMCs, taken roughly 45 days after the first yellow fever vaccination. Source of these receptors: a man aged 18 to 35 who received the YFV17D yellow fever vaccine. Both conserved end residues are part of each CDR3. The order of the fields is clone size, D gene, J gene, V gene, CDR3 length, CDR3 DNA, CDR3 protein. D genes are given only for firm matches. Not all rows give a size; the values are once, few, many and, for expanded clones, a class.

abundance: .
d_gene: .
j_gene: TRBJ1-1
v_gene: TRBV7-6
len: 13
CDR3nt: TGTGCCAGCAGCGCAATCCGGAACACTGAAGCTTTCTTT
CDR3aa: CASSAIRNTEAFF

abundance: few
d_gene: .
j_gene: TRBJ2-1
v_gene: TRBV20-1
len: 15
CDR3nt: TGCAGTGCTAGAGACATTGGACTAACCTACAATGAGCAGTTCTTC
CDR3aa: CSARDIGLTYNEQFF

abundance: few
d_gene: .
j_gene: TRBJ1-1
v_gene: TRBV10-3
len: 15
CDR3nt: TGTGCCATCAGTGGGAGAGGGGGGCTCCACACTGAAGCTTTCTTT
CDR3aa: CAISGRGGLHTEAFF

abundance: few
d_gene: TRBD2
j_gene: TRBJ2-1
v_gene: TRBV6-5
len: 14
CDR3nt: TGTGCCAGCAGTTACCTAGCGGGGGACGCTGAGCAGTTCTTC
CDR3aa: CASSYLAGDAEQFF

abundance: .
d_gene: .
j_gene: TRBJ2-5
v_gene: TRBV9
len: 15
CDR3nt: TGTGCCAGCAGCGTAGATTGGGGCCGGGGTGAGACCCAGTACTTC
CDR3aa: CASSVDWGRGETQYF

abundance: few
d_gene: .
j_gene: TRBJ1-1
v_gene: TRBV6-2/TRBV6-3
len: 14
CDR3nt: TGTGCCAGCAGTTTCCCGCGCATTAACACTGAAGCTTTCTTT
CDR3aa: CASSFPRINTEAFF

abundance: many
d_gene: TRBD1
j_gene: TRBJ2-3
v_gene: TRBV5-4
len: 16
CDR3nt: TGTGCCAGCAGCTCCGGGACAGGCCCTAGCACAGATACGCAGTATTTT
CDR3aa: CASSSGTGPSTDTQYF

abundance: few
d_gene: .
j_gene: TRBJ2-1
v_gene: TRBV14
len: 13
CDR3nt: TGTGCCAGCAGCCAAGAACGGGGTGTTAGGCAGTTCTTC
CDR3aa: CASSQERGVRQFF

abundance: many
d_gene: TRBD1
j_gene: TRBJ1-1
v_gene: TRBV28
len: 12
CDR3nt: TGTGCCAGCAGTTCCTGGGACAGCCTAGCTTTCTTT
CDR3aa: CASSSWDSLAFF

abundance: .
d_gene: .
j_gene: TRBJ2-2
v_gene: TRBV12-5
len: 14
CDR3nt: TGTGCTAGTGGTTTGGTAAGGTCCACCGGGGAGCTGTTTTTT
CDR3aa: CASGLVRSTGELFF

abundance: .
d_gene: .
j_gene: TRBJ2-2
v_gene: TRBV4-1
len: 15
CDR3nt: TGCGCCAGCAGCCAAGACAGGGGCTACACCGGGGAGCTGTTTTTT
CDR3aa: CASSQDRGYTGELFF

abundance: many
d_gene: TRBD1
j_gene: TRBJ2-5
v_gene: TRBV6-5
len: 14
CDR3nt: TGTGCCAGCAGTTCTCGACAGGGGAGGGAGACCCAGTACTTC
CDR3aa: CASSSRQGRETQYF

abundance: .
d_gene: TRBD1
j_gene: TRBJ2-2
v_gene: TRBV11-2
len: 15
CDR3nt: TGTGCCAGCAGCTTAGGCACAGGGGGTCACGGGGAGCTGTTTTTT
CDR3aa: CASSLGTGGHGELFF

abundance: many
d_gene: .
j_gene: TRBJ1-1
v_gene: TRBV7-9
len: 13
CDR3nt: TGTGCCAGCAGCTTAGCGTCGACAGTTGAAGCTTTCTTT
CDR3aa: CASSLASTVEAFF

abundance: .
d_gene: .
j_gene: TRBJ1-3
v_gene: TRBV27
len: 13
CDR3nt: TGTGCCAGCAGTTTAATAGGGGGAAACACCATATATTTT
CDR3aa: CASSLIGGNTIYF

abundance: few
d_gene: .
j_gene: TRBJ2-1
v_gene: TRBV7-3
len: 14
CDR3nt: TGTGCCAGCAGCCCCGGAGACCGCTACAATGAGCAGTTCTTC
CDR3aa: CASSPGDRYNEQFF

abundance: few
d_gene: .
j_gene: TRBJ1-3
v_gene: TRBV7-2
len: 15
CDR3nt: TGTGCCAGCAGCTTAGTCGGGACACCTGGAAACACCATATATTTT
CDR3aa: CASSLVGTPGNTIYF

abundance: .
d_gene: TRBD2
j_gene: TRBJ2-1
v_gene: TRBV7-2
len: 16
CDR3nt: TGTGCCAGCAGCTTACAGACAGCGGGGGTCGGAGATGAGCAGTTCTTC
CDR3aa: CASSLQTAGVGDEQFF

abundance: many
d_gene: .
j_gene: TRBJ2-7
v_gene: TRBV7-9
len: 16
CDR3nt: TGTGCCAGCAGCTTAGGAGGCGGCAGGAGCTCCTACGAGCAGTACTTC
CDR3aa: CASSLGGGRSSYEQYF

abundance: few
d_gene: .
j_gene: TRBJ2-3
v_gene: TRBV7-9
len: 16
CDR3nt: TGTGCCAGCAGCCCAGCCCGGGATCCGAGCACAGATACGCAGTATTTT
CDR3aa: CASSPARDPSTDTQYF